A single sample is the source of the 29 T cell receptor beta chains below, sequenced in a study of beta chain features in type 1 diabetes. These TCRs are of unknown antigen specificity. The entirety of the isolated RNA underwent reverse transcription, so expressed TCRB transcripts were sequenced. The table came from immunoSEQ multiplex PCR; TCRdb's copy has only in-frame clones and leaves some out. The data contain about 150,000 clones, 8.5% to 10% of them seen just once; the ten biggest clones take up 0.7%. Study results and limitations: Moderate yet significant TCRB CDR3 shortening was seen in Type 1 diabetes patients in all four CD4+ subsets.

The specimen sequenced was central memory CD4+ T cells from blood. Source of these receptors: a young woman with type 1 diabetes.

This clone occurred a few times. This chain links TRBV29-1 with TRBJ2-7; D possibly corresponds to TRBD2 (5 bases). The CDR3 has 13 residues. Looked up from germline, CDR1 is SQVTM and CDR2 is ANQGSEA. The CDR3 DNA sequence: TGCAGTATCCGGAGGACCAGATCCTACGAGCAGTACTTC. Amino acid sequence: CSIRRTRSYEQYF.

The chain employs TRBV5-4 and TRBJ2-1, with D unclear. CDR1 is SGHNT, CDR2 YYREEE, per germline (reference sequence). CDR3 size: 15 residues. The V end was cut by 0 bases, the J end by 0 bases, with 7 bases between. The CDR3 bases are TGTGCCAGCAGCTTGGCCCTGAGCTCCTACAATGAGCAGTTCTTC. Its translation is CASSLALSSYNEQFF.

V is TRBV28 and J is TRBJ2-7, with TRBD2 matching 7 bases. The trim removed 3 bases at V and 2 bases at J, leaving 4 bases unmatched. Germline-derived CDR1 and CDR2 are MDHEN and SYDVKM. The CDR3 covers 14 residues. CDR3 sequence (DNA): TGTGCCAGCAGTTTGGAGACTAGCCCCTACGAGCAGTACTTC. Translated: CASSLETSPYEQYF.

The rearrangement uses TRBV5-1 and TRBJ1-1, with 7 bases identical to TRBD1. This CDR3 comprises 16 residues. CDR1 is SGHRS and CDR2 is YFSETQ in the germline V gene. The J segment lost 3 bases and the V segment lost 3 bases, leaving 11 bases of the junction unmatched. The DNA of the CDR3 is TGCGCCAGCAGCTCGGGAAGGGGGCGAGGGTACACTGAAGCTTTCTTT. Its translation is CASSSGRGRGYTEAFF.

The CDR3 bases are TGTGCCAGCAGCTTAGATGGAGGGACAGGGGGTTCCGAGCAGTACTTC. This encodes CASSLDGGTGGSEQYF. This sequence joins TRBV7-9 and TRBJ2-7, with 11 positions matching TRBD1. This CDR3 has 16 amino acids. V lost 1 base, J lost 6 bases, and 8 bases stayed unmatched. Germline CDR1 reads SEHNR; CDR2 reads FQNEAQ (reference sequence).

The V and J genes are TRBV4-1 and TRBJ1-1; a weak D match, TRBD1 (6 bases). This CDR3 has 15 amino acids. CDR1 is MGHRA, CDR2 YSYEKL, per germline. Trimming left V 1 base short and J 7 bases short, with 16 bases between. CDR3 loop: CASSQVVGARGEAFF. The DNA for the CDR3 is TGCGCCAGCAGCCAAGTAGTGGGGGCGAGGGGTGAAGCTTTCTTT.

This clone was counted a few times. This specimen includes other DNA sequences encoding the same CDR3. V and J are TRBV27 and TRBJ1-3; D is ambiguous. Germline V gene data show CDR1 as MNHEY and CDR2 as SMNVEV (reference sequence). The V end was cut by 6 bases, the J end by 0 bases, with 9 bases between. This CDR3 region has 14 residues. CDR3 in amino acids: CASSPTGSGNTIYF. The CDR3 DNA sequence: TGTGCCAGCAGCCCGACGGGCTCTGGAAACACCATATATTTT.

V is TRBV6-1 and J is TRBJ2-1, with 16 bases fitting TRBD2. This CDR3 region has 15 residues. Germline V gene lookup returns CDR1 MNHNS and CDR2 SASEGT. The V segment lost 3 bases and the J segment 15 bases; nucleotides outside the gene matches: 8. The CDR3: CASSEGTSGRVVPFF. The CDR3 DNA follows: TGTGCCAGCAGTGAGGGGACTAGCGGGAGGGTCGTGCCGTTCTTC.

The rearrangement uses TRBV5-1 and TRBJ2-7; TRBD2 aligns across 8 bases. Germline V gene sequence: CDR1 SGHRS, CDR2 YFSETQ. This CDR3 contains 15 residues. V dropped 1 base and J dropped 2; count of bases not matched to a gene: 5. CDR3 nucleotides: TGCGCCAGCAGCTTGAACAGCGGGAGCACCTACGAGCAGTACTTC. Translation gives CASSLNSGSTYEQYF.

V usage is TRBV7-9 and J usage is TRBJ1-2; D remains ambiguous. The V gene lost 5 bases and the J gene lost 11 bases, with 12 bases spanning the gap. The CDR3 is 11 residues long. Germline V lookup: CDR1 SEHNR, CDR2 FQNEAQ (reference sequence). CDR3 nucleotide sequence: TGTGCCAGCAGCCTTAGGACTCAGTACACCTTC. Its translation: CASSLRTQYTF. The entire variable domain, with the rest obtained from reference TRBV7-9 and TRBJ1-2, is as follows: DTGVSQNPRHKITKRGQNVTFRCDPISEHNRLYWYRQTLGQGPEFLTYFQNEAQLEKSRLLSDRFSAERPKGSFSTLEIQRTEQGDSAMYLCASSLRTQYTFGSGTRLTVV.

This chain joins TRBV11-3 and TRBJ1-2, with 10 bases fitting TRBD1. Germline V gene data show CDR1 as SGHNT and CDR2 as YENEEA. V shed 5 bases, J shed 7 bases, and the junction held 4 bases outside the gene matches. The CDR3 has 13 residues. This CDR3 reads CASSPWTGGGYTF. CDR3 DNA: TGTGCCAGCAGCCCTTGGACAGGGGGTGGCTACACCTTC.

The chain links TRBV18 to TRBJ1-3; no clear D. The CDR3 length is 16 residues. Germline V gene sequence: CDR1 KGHSH, CDR2 LQKENI. V lost 0 bases and J lost 2, with 11 bases in between. CDR3 DNA: TGTGCCAGCTCACCACCCGTTGCGGGTCCTGGAAACACCATATATTTT. Translated: CASSPPVAGPGNTIYF.

In its sample, this clone was seen a few times. J is TRBJ2-5 and V is TRBV11-3; D may be TRBD2 (5 bases). With 5 bases removed from V and 8 bases from J, the gap between germline ends came to 18 bases. The CDR3 is 14 residues long. CDR1 SGHNT and CDR2 YENEEA come from the germline V gene. CDR3 DNA: TGTGCCAGCAGCACCTCGGGGTCCGCAGGTACCCAGTACTTC. As protein: CASSTSGSAGTQYF.

The V and J genes are TRBV7-3 and TRBJ2-5, with D unclear. Trimming removed 5 bases from V and 1 base from J, with 8 bases in between. This CDR3 comprises 13 residues. From germline, CDR1 is SGHTA and CDR2 FQGTGA. The CDR3: CASSLNIQETQYF. DNA of the CDR3: TGTGCCAGCAGCCTAAACATCCAAGAGACCCAGTACTTC.

This rearrangement joins TRBV19 to TRBJ2-3; TRBD2 matches 11 bases. Losses at the gene ends were 7 bases for V and 2 bases for J; bases not matched to a gene: 8. The germline V gene encodes CDR1 LNHDA and CDR2 SQIVND (reference sequence). The CDR3 has 16 residues. CDR3 bases: TGTGCCAGTAACCTTAGACTAGCGGGATCCACAGATACGCAGTATTTT. Its translation is CASNLRLAGSTDTQYF.

In this sample, this clone turned up a few times. The V gene is TRBV7-3, the J gene TRBJ1-2; D is uncertain. V lost 5 bases and J lost 7, with 20 bases in between. Germline CDR1 is SGHTA and CDR2 is FQGTGA. The CDR3 extends over 15 amino acids. DNA of the CDR3: TGTGCCAGCAGCCCCCGATCAGGAAGTCTTTTTGGCTACACCTTC. This sequence encodes CASSPRSGSLFGYTF.

The V and J genes are TRBV30 and TRBJ2-2; 14 positions agree with TRBD2. The CDR3 has 18 residues. The germline V gene encodes CDR1 GTSNPN and CDR2 SVGIG (reference sequence). With 0 bases clipped from V and 1 base from J, the junction kept 4 bases outside the gene matches. CDR3 sequence (DNA): TGTGCCTGGAGTGTAGGACTAGCGGGAGGAATGAACACCGGGGAGCTGTTTTTT. Amino acids: CAWSVGLAGGMNTGELFF.

The rearrangement links TRBV28 to TRBJ2-7; D might be TRBD2 (5 bases). The length of the CDR3 is 17 residues. Between the trimmed V and J ends, which lost 2 bases and 2 bases, there was a span of 19 bases. Germline assignment: CDR1 MDHEN and CDR2 SYDVKM. The CDR3 region has the DNA TGTGCCAGCAGTTTAAGAAGCCTTGGAGGCATCCCCTACGAGCAGTACTTC. Its protein is CASSLRSLGGIPYEQYF. The full variable domain, with the rest looked up from reference TRBV28 and TRBJ2-7, is DVKVTQSSRYLVKRTGEKVFLECVQDMDHENMFWYRQDPGLGLRLIYFSYDVKMKEKGDIPEGYSVSREKKERFSLILESASTNQTSMYLCASSLRSLGGIPYEQYFGPGTRLTVT.

V is TRBV5-1 and J is TRBJ1-2, with 7 bases lining up with TRBD1. The ends lost 5 bases at V and 7 bases at J; junction bases unmatched: 17. The CDR3 is made up of 16 amino acids. Germline lookup yields CDR1 SGHRS and CDR2 YFSETQ. This CDR3 is CASRTEGQAILAGYTF. The CDR3 nucleotides are TGCGCCAGCAGGACTGAAGGACAGGCCATTTTGGCTGGCTACACCTTC.

In this sample, this clone turned up a few times. The chain is built from TRBV4-1 and TRBJ2-7; possible D gene TRBD2, 5 bases. V lost 0 bases to trimming and J lost 2 bases, with 14 bases between them. The CDR3 covers 16 residues. The germline V gene encodes CDR1 MGHRA and CDR2 YSYEKL. The CDR3 DNA sequence: TGCGCCAGCAGCCAAGAGAGGGCGGCAGGTACCTACGAGCAGTACTTC. This codes for CASSQERAAGTYEQYF.

The rearrangement uses TRBV18 and TRBJ2-5; 7 nucleotides line up with TRBD2. V shed 3 bases and J 5 bases; nucleotides not matched to a gene: 6. Germline V gene lookup returns CDR1 KGHSH and CDR2 LQKENI. The CDR3 is 14 residues long. The CDR3 DNA sequence: TGTGCCAGCTCACCGGGGAGGGCCTGGGAGACCCAGTACTTC. This translates into CASSPGRAWETQYF.

In regard to this clone: Possible read error: a much larger clone is one base away. V and J are TRBV27 and TRBJ2-5; 8 bases line up with TRBD1. The germline CDR1 and CDR2 sequences are MNHEY and SMNVEV (reference sequence). Trimming removed 2 bases from V and 4 bases from J; junction bases left unmatched: 0. The CDR3 spans 13 residues. CDR3 sequence: CASSLQGAETQYF. CDR3 nucleotides: TGTGCCAGCAGTTTACAGGGGGCAGAGACCCAGTACTTC.

This clone occurred a few times. The rearrangement joins TRBV6-6 to TRBJ2-1; D unresolved. Trimming shortened V by 6 bases and J by 0 bases, and 9 bases separated the two germline ends. The length of the CDR3 is 14 residues. Germline values: CDR1 MNHNY, CDR2 SVGAGI (reference sequence). In nucleotides, the CDR3 is TGTGCCAGCAGCCAGGCCAGCTCCTACAATGAGCAGTTCTTC. Its protein product is CASSQASSYNEQFF.

In this sample, this clone turned up a few times. The gene calls are TRBV7-9 and TRBJ2-7; 9 bases fit TRBD2. Trimming took 4 bases from V and 0 from J; bases not matched to a gene: 7. Germline values: CDR1 SEHNR, CDR2 FQNEAQ (reference sequence). The CDR3 contains 16 residues. CDR3 sequence: CASSSGSSGTSYEQYF. The CDR3 nucleotides read TGTGCCAGCAGCTCAGGGTCTAGCGGGACCTCCTACGAGCAGTACTTC.

The J gene is TRBJ1-2, the V gene TRBV2; a weak D match, TRBD1 (5 bases). CDR3 size: 12 residues. The V gene lost 4 bases and the J gene lost 3 bases, with 6 bases spanning the gap. Germline V CDR1 and CDR2: SNHLY, FYNNEI. In DNA form, the CDR3 reads TGTGCCAGCAGTGGGGACTACTATGGCTACACCTTC. Amino acid sequence: CASSGDYYGYTF. The variable domain in full, completed from reference TRBV2 and TRBJ1-2, reads EPEVTQTPSHQVTQMGQEVILRCVPISNHLYFYWYRQILGQKVEFLVSFYNNEISEKSEIFDDQFSVERPDGSNFTLKIRSTKLEDSAMYFCASSGDYYGYTFGSGTRLTVV.

The genes are TRBV7-9 and TRBJ2-5; 8 bases agree with TRBD2. Per the germline V gene, CDR1 is SEHNR and CDR2 is FQNEAQ (reference sequence). This CDR3 has 15 amino acids. Trimming at V came to 4 bases and at J to 2 bases, leaving 6 bases not matched to a gene. The CDR3 protein is CASSSGLALQETQYF. DNA for the CDR3: TGTGCCAGCAGCTCCGGACTAGCTTTACAAGAGACCCAGTACTTC.

For this clone: The junction departs from the called germline gene at one end, perhaps through a read error. This chain connects TRBV18 to TRBJ2-1; TRBD2 might be the D (5 bases). The CDR3 has 12 amino acids. Per the germline V gene, CDR1 is KGHSH and CDR2 is LQKENI. As DNA, the CDR3 is TGTGCCAGCTCCCCACTAGAAAATGAGCAGTTCTTC. Translation gives CASSPLENEQFF. The full variable domain, completed using reference TRBV18 and TRBJ2-1, is NAGVMQNPRHLVRRRGQEARLRCSPMKGHSHVYWYRQLPEEGLKFMVYLQKENIIDESGMPKERFSAEFPKEGPSILRIQQVVRGDSAAYFCASSPLENEQFFGPGTRLTVL.

The table lists this clone with a few counts. The chain links TRBV5-1 to TRBJ2-5, with D hard to call. There are 13 residues in the CDR3. CDR1 SGHRS and CDR2 YFSETQ come from the germline V gene. V was pared by 3 bases and J by 3 bases, with 9 bases between. The CDR3 nucleotides are TGCGCCAGCAGCTCTACCTTGGAAGAGACCCAGTACTTC. This encodes CASSSTLEETQYF.

V gene TRBV28 combines with J gene TRBJ1-4; D is undetermined. CDR3 length equals 12 residues. V was pared by 5 bases and J by 8 bases, with 9 bases between. Germline loops: CDR1 MDHEN, CDR2 SYDVKM. The CDR3 here is CASSKYGEKLFF. DNA for the CDR3: TGTGCCAGCAGTAAATACGGGGAAAAACTGTTTTTT.